Sequencing of this T cell receptor (beta chain) was carried out in a study of blood T cell repertoires in COVID-19. Background on the study: Samples representing acute and convalescent COVID-19 were sourced from the United States, Italy and Spain.

Patients at the Seattle site were enrolled during active infection and followed longitudinally. TCRdb's table, derived via immunoSEQ multiplex PCR, lists solely in-frame clones and lacks some. The sample has 96,000 or so clones, 81% seen once; the top ten hold more than 4%. Material: peripheral blood. This receptor was taken from a man older than 75 with COVID-19, enrolled during active disease.

The CDR3 loop is CASSVRTGLNEQFF. CDR3 sequence (DNA): TGTGCCAGCAGCGTACGAACAGGGCTAAATGAGCAGTTCTTC. This chain joins TRBV9 and TRBJ2-1, with a possible D match to TRBD1 (6 bases). Germline V gene lookup returns CDR1 SGDLS and CDR2 YYNGEE. Trimming pared 1 base from V and 7 bases from J, leaving 12 bases between. The CDR3 consists of 14 residues.